The rows below give T cell receptor beta chains drawn from one sample of a study of T cells in Graves' hyperthyroidism and ophthalmopathy. TCRdb reprocessed the multiplex PCR reads with MiXCR, giving one entry per CDR3 protein. Of tens of thousands of distinct CDR3 sequences in the sample, around 40% were seen once. Specimen: blood. The receptors shown here come from a woman aged 25 to 45 with Graves' hyperthyroidism. Each CDR3 is given without its conserved first and last residue. A clone size is listed for some rows: how often the clone was seen (once, few, many), or a class if it is expanded.

TRBJ1-5 TRBV18 many ASSSERQQPQH
TRBJ2-1 TRBV6-1 many ASKPTISYNEQF
TRBJ2-7 TRBV27 - ASGRTSAYEQY
TRBJ1-2 TRBV27 many ASSLSIAWGYT
TRBJ2-7 TRBV6-2/TRBV6-3 many ASSYLASYEQY
TRBJ1-3 TRBV27 - ASSSGPGFGNTIY
TRBJ2-2 TRBV7-9 many ASSLRDRGSTGELF
TRBJ2-1 TRBV19 - ATRSGAYNEQF
TRBJ2-7 TRBV28 many ASSTPDRVNEQY
TRBJ1-6 TRBV19 once ASSIRMGYNSPLH
TRBJ1-6 TRBV10-2 - ASSEALGRRNNSPLH
TRBJ2-7 TRBV9 medium-sized ASSTTSLPHEQY
TRBJ2-7 TRBV20-1 - RIQDDS
TRBJ1-5 TRBV3-1 many ASSSVWDGNQPQH
TRBJ1-1 TRBV6-5 - ASSYSKIRDRTEAF
TRBJ2-1 TRBV6-6 many ASNTQAGGPPEQF
TRBJ2-7 TRBV7-6 medium-sized ASSLQGPYEQY
TRBJ2-1 TRBV6-5 many ASSYGLAYNEQF
TRBJ2-5 TRBV30 many AWSVGDLETQY
TRBJ2-2 TRBV5-4 - ASSNRIGLNTGEPF
TRBJ1-3 TRBV7-8 medium-sized ASSLDSSGNTIY
TRBJ1-4 TRBV20-1 - TPGTGYEKLF
TRBJ2-7 TRBV28 - ASSTLQDRAYEQY
TRBJ2-1 TRBV3-1 few ASSQEREGLRYNEQF
TRBJ2-1 TRBV20-1 - SARRGGYNEQF
TRBJ2-1 TRBV9 many ASSVEYGRANEQF
TRBJ1-1 TRBV19 - ASSIDRGTLNTEAF
TRBJ1-1 TRBV14 once ASSDLRDPVEAF
TRBJ2-1 TRBV5-8 many ASTTREQF
TRBJ2-7 TRBV5-4 - ASSLGLAGEQY
TRBJ1-1 TRBV3-1 - ASSQVLGGGSEAF
TRBJ1-1 TRBV19 many ASSIDRGFRNTEAF
TRBJ2-7 TRBV10-3 medium-sized AISEDRTYEQY
TRBJ2-7 TRBV2 - ASSDAGGTLSYEQY
TRBJ2-3 TRBV7-6 - ASSLHLSTDTQY
TRBJ2-5 TRBV20-1 - SALRGPSIQY
TRBJ1-1 TRBV30 many AWNAVSYTEAF
TRBJ2-1 TRBV6-4 many ASSESSGSSYNEQF
TRBJ2-3 TRBV25-1 few ASSEGLAPSTDTQY
TRBJ2-5 TRBV28 many ASSSPAGVGLQETQY
TRBJ2-7 TRBV9 - ASSALGIPYEQY
TRBJ1-2 TRBV6-5 many ASSLDGVNYGYT
TRBJ2-2 TRBV10-3 - AISESLINTGELF
TRBJ2-7 TRBV20-1 many SATQGIFSYEQY
TRBJ1-1 TRBV7-9 many ASSARGGGTEAF
TRBJ2-2 TRBV29-1 - SVAFTGELF